This TCR beta chain was captured in a study of early T cells in non-severe SARS-CoV-2 infection. Study-level background: Alpha and beta chains were unpaired, from unsorted whole-blood bulk RNA.

The library protocol tagged individual cDNA molecules with unique molecular identifiers. Each CDR3 protein is one row after TCRdb ran MiXCR on the 5' RACE reads. The sample yields tens of thousands of distinct CDR3 sequences, approximately 13% seen once. The CDR3 extends over 17 amino acids. V was shortened by 6 bases and J by 6 bases, with 26 bases between the two germline ends. The germline V gene has CDR1 KGHSH and CDR2 LQKENI. Study-wide results and caveats: Anti-spike CD8 specificities were favored by VDJdb matching, whose results missed private and CD4 specificities.

This clonotype was counted at least ten times. The target antigen is unknown. The source is an adult who was a healthcare worker with PCR-confirmed SARS-CoV-2 infection or an uninfected control (not recorded which). The genes are TRBV18 and TRBJ1-2; D is unclear. The specimen sequenced was whole blood. The CDR3 loop reads CASSPNHPGFVSHGYTF. The DNA of the CDR3 is TGTGCCAGCTCCCCGAACCACCCGGGCTTTGTTTCTCATGGCTACACCTTC.